The text below deals with one T cell receptor beta chain. This sample is drawn from a study of OX40 agonist ivuxolimab in advanced cancers. Any history of autoimmune disease or systemic immunosuppression disqualified patients. Method: immunoSEQ multiplex PCR; TCRdb's copy keeps in-frame clones and lacks some. The sample comprises about 79,000 clones, 86% of which are singletons, and over 0.75% rests with the top ten. The clonotype was recovered from an adult with an advanced solid tumor such as melanoma, head and neck, liver or kidney cancer. Material: CD4+ or CD8+ T cells sorted from blood, obtained in a trial of the OX40 agonist ivuxolimab.

The CDR3 coding sequence is TGTGCCAGCAGCTTGGAAAGGTCTAGCGGGAGTAACGAGCAGTACTTC. Protein sequence: CASSLERSSGSNEQYF. The rearrangement joins TRBV11-2 to TRBJ2-7; 10 bases are shared with TRBD2. The CDR3 is made up of 16 amino acids. J was trimmed by 5 bases and V by 3 bases; bases with no gene match: 10. CDR1 is SGHAT, CDR2 FQNNGV, per germline.